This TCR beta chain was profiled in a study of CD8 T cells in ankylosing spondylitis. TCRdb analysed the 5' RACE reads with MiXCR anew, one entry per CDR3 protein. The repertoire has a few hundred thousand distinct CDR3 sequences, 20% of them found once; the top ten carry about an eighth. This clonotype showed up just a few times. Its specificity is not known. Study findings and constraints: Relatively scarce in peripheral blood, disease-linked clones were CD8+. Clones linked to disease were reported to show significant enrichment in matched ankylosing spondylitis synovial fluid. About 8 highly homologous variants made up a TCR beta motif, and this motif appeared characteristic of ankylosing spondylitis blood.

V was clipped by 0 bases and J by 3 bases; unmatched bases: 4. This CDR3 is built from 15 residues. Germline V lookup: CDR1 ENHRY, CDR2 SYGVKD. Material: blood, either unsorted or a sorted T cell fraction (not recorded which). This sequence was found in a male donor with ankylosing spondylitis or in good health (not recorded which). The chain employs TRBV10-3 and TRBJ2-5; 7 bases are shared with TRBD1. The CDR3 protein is CAISESGQLEETQYF. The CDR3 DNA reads TGTGCCATCAGTGAGTCGGGACAGTTGGAAGAGACCCAGTACTTC.